Listed here are 24 T cell receptor beta chains from one sample, sequenced in a study of CD8 T cells in ankylosing spondylitis. MiXCR, applied by TCRdb to the 5' RACE reads, yields one record per CDR3 protein. The top ten hold approximately 59% of the sample, which has tens of thousands of distinct CDR3 sequences, approximately 30% seen once. The sample consisted of blood, either unsorted or a sorted T cell fraction (not recorded which). Receptors originate from a male donor with ankylosing spondylitis or in good health (not recorded which).

This chain joins TRBV5-1 and TRBJ1-2, with D hard to call. The CDR3 sequence is 14 residues long. Germline CDR1 and CDR2: SGHRS and YFSETQ. V was trimmed by 0 bases and J by 6 bases, leaving 12 bases between them. The CDR3 is CASSLGSPGDGYTF. CDR3 bases: TGCGCCAGCAGCTTGGGTAGCCCAGGAGATGGCTACACCTTC.

In this sample, this clonotype turned up once. The chain couples TRBV24-1 to TRBJ2-5; the match to TRBD1 covers 8 bases. The trim removed 0 bases at V and 4 bases at J, leaving 3 bases unmatched. CDR1 is KGHDR and CDR2 is SFDVKD in the germline V gene. This CDR3 region has 15 residues. This CDR3 reads CATSDLLGQGETQYF. The DNA for the CDR3 is TGTGCCACCAGTGATTTGTTAGGACAGGGAGAGACCCAGTACTTC.

At least ten counts were recorded for this clonotype. The chain employs TRBV28 and TRBJ2-1; TRBD2 matches at 11 bases. The junction had 12 bases not matched to a gene; V was cut back by 7 bases and J by 10 bases. Germline V gene lookup returns CDR1 MDHEN and CDR2 SYDVKM. The CDR3 is made up of 15 amino acids. The CDR3 coding sequence is TGTGCCAGCAACCAATTACTAGCGGGGGTTAGAGAGCAGTTCTTC. As protein: CASNQLLAGVREQFF.

The chain joins TRBV5-6 to TRBJ2-7, with D perhaps TRBD1 (6 bases). V was clipped by 2 bases and J by 6 bases, with 12 bases between them. The CDR3 spans 13 residues. Germline V gene sequence: CDR1 SGHDT, CDR2 YYEEEE. DNA of the CDR3: TGTGCCAGCAGCTTACGACAGGTAGGCGAGCAGTACTTC. As protein: CASSLRQVGEQYF.

This clonotype showed up just a few times. The V gene is TRBV30, the J gene TRBJ1-1; no definite D call. V lost 2 bases to trimming and J lost 0 bases, with 4 bases between them. The length of the CDR3 is 12 residues. Germline V lookup: CDR1 GTSNPN, CDR2 SVGIG (reference sequence). Written as DNA, the CDR3 is TGTGCCTGGAGTCCTTTGAACACTGAAGCTTTCTTT. It is translated as CAWSPLNTEAFF.

This clonotype was counted ten times or more. The rearrangement joins TRBV20-1 to TRBJ1-6, with TRBD1 matching 9 bases. The ends lost 6 bases at V and 10 bases at J; junction bases unmatched: 16. Germline CDR1 reads DFQATT; CDR2 reads SNEGSKA (reference sequence). The CDR3 has 16 amino acids. In nucleotides, the CDR3 is TGCAGTGCCGGAAAGGTACGCGGGACAGGGCGATCACCCCTCCACTTT. This codes for CSAGKVRGTGRSPLHF.

The rearrangement uses TRBV14 and TRBJ2-3; D gene unclear. The CDR3 sequence is 13 residues long. Germline CDR1 reads SGHDN; CDR2 reads FVKESK. The V and J ends lost 1 base and 3 bases respectively, with 5 bases between them. The CDR3 DNA sequence: TGTGCCAGCAGCCAAGCTTCAACAGATACGCAGTATTTT. Protein product: CASSQASTDTQYF.

CDR3 sequence reads: CASSYRGGRTEAFF. The CDR3 nucleotides are TGTGCCAGCAGCTACAGGGGAGGGAGGACTGAAGCTTTCTTT. The chain employs TRBV3-1 and TRBJ1-1, with TRBD1 matching over 7 bases. Germline CDR1 and CDR2: LGHDT and YNNKEL (reference sequence). The CDR3 length is 14 residues. Losses at the gene ends were 5 bases for V and 5 bases for J; bases not matched to a gene: 8. The full variable domain, in which reference TRBV3-1 and TRBJ1-1 provide the parts outside the CDR3, is DTAVSQTPKYLVTQMGNDKSIKCEQNLGHDTMYWYKQDSKKFLKIMFSYNNKELIINETVPNRFSPKSPDKAHLNLHINSLELGDSAVYFCASSYRGGRTEAFFGQGTRLTVV.

This clonotype was observed a handful of times. The chain carries TRBV4-2 and TRBJ2-7, with a tentative D call TRBD2 (6 bases). CDR1 and CDR2 (germline): LGHNA, YNFKEQ. The CDR3 is made up of 15 amino acids. Trimming removed 2 bases at V and 4 bases at J, with 15 bases between. The chain's CDR3 is CASSQSVSRGYEQYF. CDR3 DNA: TGTGCCAGCAGCCAATCAGTCTCTCGGGGGTACGAGCAGTACTTC.

In its sample, this clonotype was seen many times. The chain is built from TRBV5-1 and TRBJ2-2, with TRBD1 identical over 8 bases. The junction had 8 bases not matched to a gene; V was cut back by 0 bases and J by 4 bases. Per germline, CDR1 SGHRS and CDR2 YFSETQ. CDR3 length: 17 amino acids. CDR3 protein: CASSLEGQARGTGELFF. The CDR3 DNA reads TGCGCCAGCAGCTTGGAGGGACAGGCTCGGGGCACCGGGGAGCTGTTTTTT.

This clonotype came up a few times. The genes are TRBV3-1 and TRBJ1-3; TRBD1 might be the D (6 bases). The V end lost 8 bases, the J end lost 8 bases, and 13 bases lay between the germline ends. CDR1 is LGHDT and CDR2 is YNNKEL in the germline V gene (reference sequence). CDR3 size: 12 residues. CDR3 protein: CASRGAPDTIYF. The CDR3 coding sequence is TGTGCCAGCCGGGGGGCGCCGGACACCATATATTTT.

This clonotype was picked up many times. This chain joins TRBV5-1 and TRBJ2-3; 7 positions match TRBD1. Germline trimming cut 6 bases from V and 2 bases from J; bases unmatched to any gene: 3. The CDR3 spans 13 residues. The germline gives CDR1 SGHRS, CDR2 YFSETQ. DNA for the CDR3: TGCGCCAGCAAGGGGGCAGACACAGATACGCAGTATTTT. It codes for CASKGADTDTQYF.

The chain combines TRBV7-2 with TRBJ2-5; possibly TRBD1 or TRBD2 for D (5 bases each). Per the germline V gene, CDR1 is SGHTA and CDR2 is FQGNSA. This CDR3 has 16 amino acids. The V end lost 1 base, the J end lost 7 bases, and 19 bases lay between the germline ends. The CDR3 DNA sequence: TGTGCCAGCAGCTTAGGGTCGGGACCAACTCTAGGGACCCAGTACTTC. Its protein product is CASSLGSGPTLGTQYF.

The chain is built from TRBV10-3 and TRBJ2-1, with 12 bases that match TRBD2. CDR3 size: 14 residues. Germline values: CDR1 ENHRY, CDR2 SYGVKD. V lost 7 bases, J lost 8 bases, and 6 bases stayed unmatched. The CDR3 loop reads CAITPSGRADEQFF. CDR3 nucleotide sequence: TGTGCCATCACCCCTAGCGGGAGGGCCGATGAGCAGTTCTTC.

V gene TRBV20-1 combines with J gene TRBJ1-1; 8 nucleotides align to TRBD1. This CDR3 comprises 14 residues. Germline-derived CDR1 and CDR2 are DFQATT and SNEGSKA (reference sequence). The V gene end was trimmed by 3 bases and the J gene end by 2 bases; junction bases not matched to a gene: 5. The CDR3 loop reads CSASRDRGNTEAFF. DNA of the CDR3: TGCAGTGCTAGCAGAGACAGGGGTAACACTGAAGCTTTCTTT.

The V and J genes are TRBV12-3 or TRBV12-4 and TRBJ2-3; no definite D call. V was clipped by 1 base and J by 2 bases, with 10 bases between them. The CDR3 totals 15 residues. Written as DNA, the CDR3 is TGTGCCAGCAGTTTAGTACAGCTCAACACAGATACGCAGTATTTT. Amino acid sequence: CASSLVQLNTDTQYF.

The chain employs TRBV30 and TRBJ2-7; a weak D match, TRBD2 (5 bases). V dropped 0 bases and J dropped 3 bases, with 15 bases sitting between them. The germline gives CDR1 GTSNPN, CDR2 SVGIG (reference sequence). The CDR3 consists of 15 residues. This chain's CDR3 is CAWSVGSGIYYEQYF. For the CDR3, the DNA is TGTGCCTGGAGTGTGGGAAGCGGAATATACTACGAGCAGTACTTC.

V and J are TRBV9 and TRBJ2-7; no firm D call. The V gene's germline CDR1 is SGDLS and CDR2 YYNGEE. The V end was cut by 0 bases, the J end by 4 bases, with 14 bases between. CDR3 size: 15 residues. The chain's CDR3 is CASSVEGSGAYEQYF. As DNA, the CDR3 is TGTGCCAGCAGCGTAGAGGGTTCGGGCGCATACGAGCAGTACTTC. The whole variable domain, filled in from reference TRBV9 and TRBJ2-7, reads DSGVTQTPKHLITATGQRVTLRCSPRSGDLSVYWYQQSLDQGLQFLIQYYNGEERAKGNILERFSAQQFPDLHSELNLSSLELGDSALYFCASSVEGSGAYEQYFGPGTRLTVT.

This clonotype has just one count. The chain joins TRBV5-1 to TRBJ1-3, with D unresolved. The CDR3 extends over 12 amino acids. Per germline, CDR1 SGHRS and CDR2 YFSETQ. V was trimmed by 2 bases and J by 4 bases, leaving 4 bases between them. The CDR3 region has the DNA TGCGCCAGCAGCTTCGAGGGAAACACCATATATTTT. Residues: CASSFEGNTIYF.

This clonotype was seen only once. The chain uses TRBV7-3 and TRBJ2-6; 7 nucleotides match TRBD1. The J segment lost 1 base and the V segment lost 3 bases, leaving 12 bases of the junction unmatched. Per the germline V gene, CDR1 is SGHTA and CDR2 is FQGTGA. CDR3 length: 19 residues. The CDR3 is CASSFATGSFASGANVLTF. CDR3 coding DNA: TGTGCCAGCAGCTTCGCGACAGGGAGTTTTGCGTCTGGGGCCAACGTCCTGACTTTC.

Only a few counts were recorded for this clonotype. The rearrangement uses TRBV7-2 and TRBJ2-5, with D possibly TRBD2 on 5 matching bases. The length of the CDR3 is 14 residues. Germline V lookup: CDR1 SGHTA, CDR2 FQGNSA. V was pared by 4 bases and J by 2 bases, with 11 bases between. The CDR3 region is CASSYGGGQETQYF. The CDR3 DNA reads as TGTGCCAGCAGCTATGGAGGCGGACAAGAGACCCAGTACTTC.

This rearrangement joins TRBV12-3 or TRBV12-4 to TRBJ1-1, with D possibly being TRBD1 (5 bases). The CDR3 contains 14 residues. V lost 3 bases to trimming and J lost 10 bases, with 18 bases between them. The CDR3, as DNA: TGTGCCAGCAGTTTGGGAAGAGCAGGGCTTGGAGCTTTCTTT. Translating it yields CASSLGRAGLGAFF.

This rearrangement joins TRBV29-1 to TRBJ2-7; 10 nucleotides line up with TRBD1. The CDR3 consists of 13 residues. The ends lost 6 bases at V and 2 bases at J; junction bases unmatched: 4. The germline V gene has CDR1 SQVTM and CDR2 ANQGSEA. The CDR3 region has the DNA TGCAGCGTGGTAGACAGGGGGCCCTACGAGCAGTACTTC. Its translation is CSVVDRGPYEQYF.

Worth noting for this clonotype: With a much larger clone just one base away, this may be a read error. The V and J genes are TRBV20-1 and TRBJ1-2, with D uncertain. This CDR3 is built from 13 residues. CDR1 is DFQATT and CDR2 is SNEGSKA in the germline V gene (reference sequence). CDR3: CSAREVSRGGCTF. CDR3 bases: TGCAGTGCTAGAGAGGTCAGCCGGGGAGGCTGCACCTTC.